The 27 T cell receptor beta chains below all came from one sample that was sequenced in a study of Graves' ophthalmopathy and Graves' hyperthyroidism. RNA served as the template for amplifying TCR beta CDR3 regions. After a first-round RT-PCR with HTBI primers, a second-round multiplex PCR was run. MiXCR was run by TCRdb on the multiplex PCR reads, yielding one entry per CDR3 protein. The table lists 200,000 to 250,000 distinct CDR3 sequences, 25% to 30% of them singletons. What was sequenced was peripheral blood. These receptors were taken from a man aged 45-65 years with Graves' ophthalmopathy.

This clonotype was detected only once. The V gene is TRBV10-3, the J gene TRBJ1-3; 9 bases are a match to TRBD1. Trimming at V came to 6 bases and at J to 4 bases, leaving 7 bases not matched to a gene. CDR3 size: 15 residues. Per germline, CDR1 ENHRY and CDR2 SYGVKD. DNA of the CDR3: TGTGCCATCAGCGAGGGGACAGGGCTCGGAAACACCATATATTTT. This gives the protein CAISEGTGLGNTIYF.

This clonotype was picked up many times. The chain combines TRBV18 with TRBJ2-7; tentatively, D is TRBD2 (6 bases). Trimming stripped 3 bases from V and 3 bases from J, with 12 bases between. CDR1 is KGHSH, CDR2 LQKENI, per germline. CDR3 length: 14 amino acids. The CDR3 DNA follows: TGTGCCAGCTCACCTCCGGGAGAAGGCTACGAGCAGTACTTC. It is translated as CASSPPGEGYEQYF.

This clonotype was recorded at least ten times. The chain has TRBV6-5 and TRBJ1-2; weak D call: TRBD1 (6 bases). The germline V gene has CDR1 MNHEY and CDR2 SVGAGI. The CDR3 is 15 residues long. The V end was cut by 1 base, the J end by 5 bases, with 14 bases between. CDR3 sequence: CASSYLPGGAYGYTF. CDR3 in DNA: TGTGCCAGCAGTTACTTGCCGGGGGGCGCTTATGGCTACACCTTC.

This clonotype was counted ten times or more. The chain recombines TRBV12-3 or TRBV12-4 with TRBJ2-7; 9 nucleotides align to TRBD1. The J segment lost 4 bases and the V segment lost 6 bases, leaving 7 bases of the junction unmatched. This CDR3 is 14 amino acids long. CDR3 sequence: CASSYTGGTYEQYF. Here the CDR3 DNA reads TGTGCCAGCAGCTACACAGGGGGCACGTACGAGCAGTACTTC.

This clonotype was recorded only once. This chain uses TRBV20-1 with TRBJ2-7; a possible D gene is TRBD2 (6 bases). This CDR3 is 15 amino acids long. Trimming left V 5 bases short and J 0 bases short, with 17 bases between. Germline V gives CDR1 DFQATT, CDR2 SNEGSKA (reference sequence). The DNA of the CDR3 is TGCAGTGCTGACGCCGCGGGACGGAACTCCTACGAGCAGTACTTC. Residues: CSADAAGRNSYEQYF.

The rearrangement links TRBV19 to TRBJ2-4; TRBD2 aligns across 15 bases. This CDR3 has 19 amino acids. The V and J ends lost 3 bases and 6 bases, in that order; junction bases with no gene match: 12. Germline V gene lookup returns CDR1 LNHDA and CDR2 SQIVND (reference sequence). The DNA for the CDR3 is TGTGCCAGTAGTATCATCCGGACTAGCGGGGGGGCAAAGAGAAACATTCAGTACTTC. Translation gives CASSIIRTSGGAKRNIQYF.

The table lists this clonotype with many counts. The genes are TRBV9 and TRBJ2-7; TRBD1 matches 9 bases. The J segment lost 9 bases and the V segment lost 0 bases, leaving 7 bases of the junction unmatched. The germline gives CDR1 SGDLS, CDR2 YYNGEE. The CDR3 is made up of 14 amino acids. The CDR3 sequence is CASSVGTGAFGQYF. The CDR3 DNA reads as TGTGCCAGCAGCGTAGGGACAGGGGCATTCGGGCAGTACTTC.

The sample holds many counts of this clonotype. The chain carries TRBV30 and TRBJ2-7; D possibly uses TRBD1 or TRBD2 (7 bases each). V lost 1 base, J lost 6 bases, and 16 bases lay in between. The CDR3 spans 14 residues. Germline CDR1 is GTSNPN and CDR2 is SVGIG (reference sequence). The chain's CDR3 is CAWSAGGARGEQYF. CDR3 nucleotides: TGTGCCTGGAGTGCAGGGGGGGCGCGTGGCGAGCAGTACTTC. The full variable domain, rest sourced from reference TRBV30 and TRBJ2-7, is SQTIHQWPATLVQPVGSPLSLECTVEGTSNPNLYWYRQAAGRGLQLLFYSVGIGQISSEVPQNLSASRPQDRQFILSSKKLLLSDSGFYLCAWSAGGARGEQYFGPGTRLTVT.

This clonotype has a count of ten or more. V usage is TRBV6-5 and J usage is TRBJ1-3; 7 nucleotides agree with TRBD1. The ends lost 4 bases at V and 2 bases at J; junction bases unmatched: 5. CDR1 and CDR2 from the germline V gene are MNHEY and SVGAGI. This CDR3 comprises 15 residues. The CDR3 loop reads CASSSTGSAGNTIYF. As DNA, the CDR3 is TGTGCCAGCAGTTCGACAGGGTCTGCTGGAAACACCATATATTTT.

The rearrangement links TRBV27 to TRBJ2-7; maybe TRBD2 (5 bases). Trimming removed 4 bases from V and 7 bases from J, with 14 bases in between. The CDR3 length is 13 residues. The germline gives CDR1 MNHEY, CDR2 SMNVEV (reference sequence). CDR3 coding DNA: TGTGCCAGCAGTTACAAACCTGAGCGGGAGCAGTACTTC. Translating it yields CASSYKPEREQYF.

There are many counts of this clonotype. The rearrangement joins TRBV4-1 to TRBJ1-1; a weak D match, TRBD1 (6 bases). Deletions cut 2 bases from V and 4 bases from J, with 17 bases between. The V gene's germline CDR1 is MGHRA and CDR2 YSYEKL. The CDR3 runs 16 residues. CDR3 coding DNA: TGCGCCAGCAGCCAATTGAGAACAGGGTCAGGCACTGAAGCTTTCTTT. Translation gives CASSQLRTGSGTEAFF.

This clonotype was recorded at least ten times. The V gene is TRBV28, the J gene TRBJ1-5; the D gene is possibly TRBD1 (5 bases). This CDR3 is 14 amino acids long. CDR1 is MDHEN, CDR2 SYDVKM, per germline. Trimming took off 5 bases at V and 4 bases at J, with 12 bases between the two ends. The DNA for the CDR3 is TGTGCCAGCAGTCCCCAACCAGGGAATCAGCCCCAGCATTTT. Its protein is CASSPQPGNQPQHF.

Many counts were recorded for this clonotype. The chain combines TRBV12-5 with TRBJ1-1; D perhaps matches TRBD1 (5 bases). The V gene's germline CDR1 is LGHNT and CDR2 FRNRAP. Trimming removed 2 bases at V and 7 bases at J, with 11 bases between. The CDR3 runs 13 residues. The CDR3 loop is CASGLPDSREAFF. The CDR3 DNA reads as TGTGCTAGTGGTTTGCCAGACAGCCGTGAAGCTTTCTTT.

This clonotype occurred a few times. J is TRBJ2-7 and V is TRBV28; 13 bases map to TRBD2. The CDR3 consists of 16 residues. V gave up 5 bases and J gave up 2 bases; unmatched junction bases: 6. Looked up from germline, CDR1 is MDHEN and CDR2 is SYDVKM. The CDR3 DNA reads as TGTGCCAGCAGTATAGGGACTAGCGGGATAACCTACGAGCAGTACTTC. Its protein product is CASSIGTSGITYEQYF.

The V and J genes are TRBV6-5 and TRBJ1-1; perhaps TRBD1 as D (6 bases). V was shortened by 2 bases and J by 4 bases, with 11 bases between the two germline ends. Germline CDR1 and CDR2: MNHEY and SVGAGI. The CDR3 runs to 14 residues. The CDR3 sequence: CASSYDRRGTEAFF. Written as DNA, the CDR3 is TGTGCCAGCAGTTACGACAGGAGAGGCACTGAAGCTTTCTTT.

This chain connects TRBV20-1 to TRBJ1-1; D is perhaps TRBD1 (5 bases). This CDR3 spans 14 amino acids. Germline lookup yields CDR1 DFQATT and CDR2 SNEGSKA (reference sequence). The V end was cut by 5 bases, the J end by 8 bases, with 21 bases between. The CDR3 loop reads CSAVSPGVGTEAFF. The CDR3 DNA is TGCAGTGCTGTAAGTCCGGGGGTCGGCACCGAAGCTTTCTTT.

The chain links TRBV6-2 or TRBV6-3 to TRBJ2-7, with D possibly TRBD2 on 5 matching bases. This CDR3 spans 13 amino acids. Germline CDR1 is MNHEY and CDR2 is SVGEGT. The CDR3 DNA reads as TGTACCCGATCGGGCCTAGCCCTCGACGAGCAGTACTTC. Residues: CTRSGLALDEQYF.

Ten or more counts support this clonotype. The CDR3, as DNA: TGTGCCAGCAGCGGGACTAGCGGGAGGGAGACCCAGTACTTC. Amino acids: CASSGTSGRETQYF. V and J are TRBV9 and TRBJ2-5, with 14 nucleotides matching TRBD2. CDR1 is SGDLS and CDR2 is YYNGEE in the germline V gene. Trimming removed 3 bases from V and 5 bases from J; junction bases left unmatched: 0. CDR3 length equals 14 residues.

In this sample, this clonotype turned up many times. The V and J genes are TRBV12-3 or TRBV12-4 and TRBJ2-7; 9 bases map to TRBD2. After removal of 5 bases from V and 3 bases from J, the junction contained 14 bases not matched to a gene. CDR3 length: 17 amino acids. The CDR3 DNA is TGTGCCAGCAGTCCCCCCCGAGGAGCGGGAGGATTCTACGAGCAGTACTTC. The encoded protein is CASSPPRGAGGFYEQYF.

This clonotype occurred a few times. V usage is TRBV24-1 and J usage is TRBJ2-5, with D uncertain. V lost 3 bases, J lost 1 base, and 8 bases lay in between. CDR3 size: 14 residues. CDR1 and CDR2 (germline): KGHDR, SFDVKD. The CDR3 loop reads CATSDRSFQETQYF. CDR3 in DNA: TGTGCCACCAGTGATCGGAGTTTCCAAGAGACCCAGTACTTC.

In its sample, this clonotype was seen many times. The chain couples TRBV6-5 to TRBJ2-7, with a tentative D call TRBD2 (6 bases). Trimming pared 5 bases from V and 5 bases from J, leaving 22 bases between. The CDR3 spans 16 residues. Germline-derived CDR1 and CDR2 are MNHEY and SVGAGI. CDR3 region: CASSQSFRDLGDEQYF. CDR3 in DNA: TGTGCCAGCAGTCAGTCCTTCCGGGACTTGGGGGACGAGCAGTACTTC.

The chain links TRBV9 to TRBJ2-5; D tentatively fits TRBD1 or TRBD2 (6 bases each). V was shortened by 3 bases and J by 3 bases, with 15 bases between the two germline ends. CDR1 and CDR2 from the germline V gene are SGDLS and YYNGEE. CDR3 length: 15 amino acids. In DNA, the CDR3 is TGTGCCAGCAGCGCTTCCCCGGGGGCAGAAGAGACCCAGTACTTC. Translating gives CASSASPGAEETQYF.

This clonotype was seen ten or more times. The chain uses TRBV6-5 and TRBJ1-2; the D gene is possibly TRBD1 (6 bases). The V gene lost 4 bases and the J gene lost 3 bases, with 15 bases spanning the gap. CDR1 is MNHEY, CDR2 SVGAGI, per germline. CDR3 length equals 15 residues. DNA for the CDR3: TGTGCCAGCAGTTCCGGGACAACGCTTGACTATGGCTACACCTTC. It translates to CASSSGTTLDYGYTF.

This clonotype was found many times. The chain links TRBV20-1 to TRBJ1-3, with TRBD1 matching over 10 bases. CDR1 is DFQATT and CDR2 is SNEGSKA in the germline V gene (reference sequence). Trimming took 5 bases from V and 2 from J; bases not matched to a gene: 6. The CDR3 runs to 15 residues. The CDR3 here is CSAPGTGETGNTIYF. CDR3 sequence (DNA): TGCAGTGCTCCAGGGACAGGGGAAACTGGAAACACCATATATTTT.

This clonotype was found many times. Here the CDR3 omits its conserved ending phenylalanine or tryptophan, so a read error is the likely source. V gene TRBV19 combines with J gene TRBJ2-5; D unresolved. The V end was cut by 5 bases, the J end by 7 bases, with 14 bases between. The CDR3 has 13 residues. Germline CDR1 LNHDA, CDR2 SQIVND (reference sequence). The CDR3: CASSDQAPRTQYL. Here the CDR3 DNA reads TGTGCCAGTAGTGACCAGGCACCAAGGACCCAGTACCTC.

This clonotype was detected ten times or more. The gene calls are TRBV6-5 and TRBJ1-2; TRBD1 aligns across 7 bases. Germline V gene sequence: CDR1 MNHEY, CDR2 SVGAGI. J gave up 3 bases and V 4 bases, and 11 bases lay outside the gene matches. The CDR3 has 16 residues. The CDR3 DNA is TGTGCCAGCAGTTTTAAGGGGGCCTTGACGGACTATGGCTACACCTTC. As protein: CASSFKGALTDYGYTF.

CDR3 coding DNA: TGTGCCAGCAGTTACACCTGGGATTCCTACGAGCAGTACTTC. Translation: CASSYTWDSYEQYF. The V gene is TRBV6-2 or TRBV6-3, the J gene TRBJ2-7; D is uncertain. The germline V and J ends were trimmed by 2 bases and 1 base, with 9 bases remaining between them. The CDR3 length is 14 residues. CDR1 is MNHEY and CDR2 is SVGEGT in the germline V gene.